This T cell receptor (beta chain) was recovered during a study of vaccination and CD4 T cells after COVID-19. The overall study: Post-COVID sampling occurred a median approximately 100 days after diagnosis (range 35 to 161).

Overall study results and limits: Convalescent patients studied were relatively few, and early post-infection timepoints were absent.

Sequence data for DNA of cultured CD4+ T cells were generated by the Oncomine TCR Beta short-read assay. Cultures of CD4+ T cells served as the source for extracting genomic DNA. From the PCR reads, TCRdb called clonotypes with MiXCR, one entry per CDR3 protein. The sample yields under 15,000 distinct CDR3 sequences, around half seen once. Germline CDR1 is MNHEY and CDR2 is SMNVEV (reference sequence). CDR3 length equals 13 residues. Treatment meaning: roughly ten-day PBMC culture with coronavirus spike peptide pools or control peptides (ViraFEST assay). Researchers reported culturing approximately 2 million PBMCs per well with approximately 10 IU/ml IL-2 and about 10 ug/ml peptide pools. In regard to this clonotype: Its antigen is unknown. The junction shows a germline mismatch at one end, possibly a read error.

The sequence was obtained from a human donor who had recovered from COVID-19. The chain has TRBV27 and TRBJ1-5; no definite D call. Input material: CD4+ T cells from blood, cultured in vitro. CDR3 region: CANSLRVDQPQHF. The DNA for the CDR3 is TGTGCCAACAGTTTAAGAGTTGATCAGCCCCAGCATTTT.